The 26 T cell receptor beta chains below all came from one sample that was sequenced in a study of blood T cell repertoires in COVID-19. Sequenced by immunoSEQ multiplex PCR; TCRdb stores in-frame clones only, minus some. The sample carries more than 140,000 clones, around 88% recorded once. What was sequenced was peripheral blood. The receptors come from a woman aged 60 to 75 with acute or convalescent COVID-19.

J is TRBJ1-4 and V is TRBV4-1; D gene ambiguous. The CDR3 is 17 amino acids. The V end was cut by 3 bases, the J end by 6 bases, with 20 bases between. Germline V gene sequence: CDR1 MGHRA, CDR2 YSYEKL. The DNA of the CDR3 is TGCGCCAGCAGCCATATACTACATGGAGTTTCGGATGAAAAACTGTTTTTT. Translation: CASSHILHGVSDEKLFF.

The V gene is TRBV27, the J gene TRBJ2-1; perhaps TRBD1 as D (5 bases). CDR3 length: 14 amino acids. V dropped 7 bases and J dropped 7 bases, with 17 bases sitting between them. Germline loops: CDR1 MNHEY, CDR2 SMNVEV (reference sequence). CDR3 sequence reads: CASNPLGLRNEQFF. DNA of the CDR3: TGTGCCAGCAACCCCTTGGGGCTAAGGAATGAGCAGTTCTTC.

The V gene is TRBV18, the J gene TRBJ2-3, with D unclear. Trimming shortened V by 2 bases and J by 0 bases, and 6 bases separated the two germline ends. Per the germline V gene, CDR1 is KGHSH and CDR2 is LQKENI. There are 14 residues in the CDR3. DNA for the CDR3: TGTGCCAGCTCACCATTCTCGAGCACAGATACGCAGTATTTT. Translating gives CASSPFSSTDTQYF.

This clone turned up a few times. The rearrangement joins TRBV27 to TRBJ2-3, with TRBD2 matching over 8 bases. Germline assignment: CDR1 MNHEY and CDR2 SMNVEV (reference sequence). The V and J ends lost 3 bases and 4 bases, in that order; junction bases with no gene match: 9. This CDR3 spans 16 amino acids. The CDR3 coding sequence is TGTGCCAGCAGTTTCATAAGAAGCGGGGGAGCAGATACGCAGTATTTT. Its translation: CASSFIRSGGADTQYF.

This chain links TRBV28 with TRBJ1-1; TRBD1 might be the D (5 bases). Trimming stripped 3 bases from V and 8 bases from J, with 13 bases between. The V gene's germline CDR1 is MDHEN and CDR2 SYDVKM. This CDR3 has 13 amino acids. The CDR3: CASSLGGRQEAFF. CDR3 nucleotide sequence: TGTGCCAGCAGTTTGGGGGGAAGGCAGGAAGCTTTCTTT.

This chain uses TRBV7-6 with TRBJ2-6; 7 bases agree with TRBD1. This CDR3 contains 17 residues. From germline, CDR1 is SGHVS and CDR2 FNYEAQ. V lost 5 bases to trimming and J lost 0 bases; unmatched junction nucleotides: 7. CDR3 bases: TGTGCCAGCAGCCCGGACAGGAGGTTCTCTGGGGCCAACGTCCTGACTTTC. It is translated as CASSPDRRFSGANVLTF.

The gene calls are TRBV7-3 and TRBJ2-5; tentatively, D is TRBD2 (7 bases). Germline V CDR1 and CDR2: SGHTA, FQGTGA. The CDR3 has 15 residues. V was shortened by 5 bases and J by 4 bases, with 17 bases between the two germline ends. DNA for the CDR3: TGTGCCAGCAGCCCTACCTCGGGGGGCCCAGAGACCCAGTACTTC. Encoded protein: CASSPTSGGPETQYF.

The gene calls are TRBV30 and TRBJ2-3; tentatively, D is TRBD2 (6 bases). The V end was cut by 4 bases, the J end by 4 bases, with 18 bases between. CDR3 length: 15 amino acids. Germline CDR1 is GTSNPN and CDR2 is SVGIG (reference sequence). CDR3 in DNA: TGTGCCTGGAACAAGGACTACCGAAACCCAGATACGCAGTATTTT. Amino acids: CAWNKDYRNPDTQYF.

This clone was detected only once. V is TRBV5-4 and J is TRBJ1-2; D unresolved. The CDR3 totals 13 residues. V lost 7 bases, J lost 4 bases, and 14 bases lay in between. The germline CDR1 and CDR2 sequences are SGHNT and YYREEE (reference sequence). DNA for the CDR3: TGTGCCAGCCAAGGAGGCAAGGCCTATGGCTACACCTTC. It encodes CASQGGKAYGYTF.

The chain recombines TRBV19 with TRBJ1-1; D gene unclear. The germline CDR1 and CDR2 sequences are LNHDA and SQIVND (reference sequence). CDR3 length equals 14 residues. Trimming removed 5 bases at V and 1 base at J, with 11 bases between. CDR3 sequence: CASSEAASNTEAFF. The CDR3 DNA reads as TGTGCCAGTAGTGAGGCTGCCTCGAACACTGAAGCTTTCTTT.

The chain couples TRBV7-2 to TRBJ2-1; 9 bases agree with TRBD2. The CDR3 totals 15 residues. In germline, CDR1 is SGHTA, CDR2 FQGNSA. The ends lost 1 base at V and 8 bases at J; junction bases unmatched: 6. The CDR3 bases are TGTGCCAGCAGCTTAGTTAGCGGGGGAGAGGATGAGCAGTTCTTC. Translation gives CASSLVSGGEDEQFF.

The chain links TRBV13 to TRBJ1-2, with a tentative D call TRBD1 (5 bases). The CDR3 is 16 amino acids. CDR1 is PRHDT, CDR2 FYEKMQ, per germline (reference sequence). Trimming took off 2 bases at V and 4 bases at J, with 17 bases between the two ends. As DNA, the CDR3 is TGTGCCAGCAGCTTAATCGGACATTCGTCCCTCTATGGCTACACCTTC. This encodes CASSLIGHSSLYGYTF.

The chain combines TRBV5-1 with TRBJ1-1; D is unresolved. This CDR3 is 13 amino acids long. The germline V gene has CDR1 SGHRS and CDR2 YFSETQ. V was trimmed by 0 bases and J by 4 bases, leaving 7 bases between them. Here the CDR3 reads CASSLDGSTEAFF. In DNA form, the CDR3 reads TGCGCCAGCAGCTTGGACGGGTCCACTGAAGCTTTCTTT. The whole variable domain, remainder taken from reference TRBV5-1 and TRBJ1-1, is KAGVTQTPRYLIKTRGQQVTLSCSPISGHRSVSWYQQTPGQGLQFLFEYFSETQRNKGNFPGRFSGRQFSNSRSEMNVSTLELGDSALYLCASSLDGSTEAFFGQGTRLTVV.

This clone appeared a few times. The gene calls are TRBV6-2 or TRBV6-3 and TRBJ2-1; possible D gene TRBD1, 5 bases. V was trimmed by 4 bases and J by 5 bases, leaving 18 bases between them. Germline V gene lookup returns CDR1 MNHEY and CDR2 SVGEGT. CDR3 length: 16 residues. The CDR3 DNA is TGTGCCAGCAGTTCCCCCAGCAGGGCAAAGAACAATGAGCAGTTCTTC. This translates into CASSSPSRAKNNEQFF.

The chain is built from TRBV9 and TRBJ1-3; the D gene is possibly TRBD1 (5 bases). This CDR3 is 14 amino acids long. Germline V gene lookup returns CDR1 SGDLS and CDR2 YYNGEE. The germline V and J ends were trimmed by 2 bases and 3 bases, with 9 bases remaining between them. Written as DNA, the CDR3 is TGTGCCAGCAGCGTTTCGGGGGGTGGAAACACCATATATTTT. Encoded protein: CASSVSGGGNTIYF.

The chain couples TRBV19 to TRBJ2-3, with D possibly matching TRBD2 (6 bases). The V gene lost 3 bases and the J gene lost 1 base, with 8 bases spanning the gap. CDR3 length: 14 amino acids. CDR1 is LNHDA and CDR2 is SQIVND in the germline V gene (reference sequence). As DNA, the CDR3 is TGTGCCAGTAGTATCTGGGGGGGCACAGATACGCAGTATTTT. Encoded protein: CASSIWGGTDTQYF. Looking up the rest from reference TRBV19 and TRBJ2-3 gives the full variable domain: DGGITQSPKYLFRKEGQNVTLSCEQNLNHDAMYWYRQDPGQGLRLIYYSQIVNDFQKGDIAEGYSVSREKKESFPLTVTSAQKNPTAFYLCASSIWGGTDTQYFGPGTRLTVL.

This rearrangement joins TRBV10-3 to TRBJ1-5; the match to TRBD1 covers 7 bases. Trimming cost V 3 bases and J 4 bases; bases outside gene matches: 3. The V gene's germline CDR1 is ENHRY and CDR2 SYGVKD. The CDR3 contains 14 residues. The CDR3 loop reads CAISDQGGNQPQHF. The CDR3 coding sequence is TGTGCCATCAGTGACCAGGGGGGTAATCAGCCCCAGCATTTT.

As to this clone: One junction end disagrees with the germline gene, perhaps due to a read error. The chain joins TRBV3-1 (or the pseudogene TRBV3-2) to TRBJ1-6; D is possibly TRBD1 (6 bases). The CDR3 spans 14 residues. CDR1 is LGHDT and CDR2 is YNNKEL in the germline V gene (reference sequence). CDR3 nucleotides: TGTGCCAGCAGCCATCGACAGGATAAGTCACCCCTCCACTTT. Protein sequence: CASSHRQDKSPLHF.

The genes are TRBV9 and TRBJ2-2; maybe TRBD2 (6 bases). The V gene lost 0 bases and the J gene lost 0 bases, with 15 bases spanning the gap. The CDR3 runs 18 residues. Germline V gene data show CDR1 as SGDLS and CDR2 as YYNGEE. The CDR3 reads CASSVGVGGTANTGELFF. In DNA form, the CDR3 reads TGTGCCAGCAGCGTAGGAGTGGGGGGTACCGCGAACACCGGGGAGCTGTTTTTT.

V gene TRBV2 combines with J gene TRBJ1-4; 8 bases fit TRBD1. J lost 4 bases, V lost 9 bases, and 7 bases had no gene match. From germline, CDR1 is SNHLY and CDR2 FYNNEI. The CDR3 totals 14 residues. This chain's CDR3 is CASWTGRDNEKLFF. The CDR3 DNA sequence: TGTGCCAGTTGGACAGGGCGCGATAATGAAAAACTGTTTTTT.

CDR3 region: CASRLSGGRDEQFF. CDR3 nucleotides: TGTGCCAGCCGGCTTAGCGGGGGTCGGGATGAGCAGTTCTTC. The genes are TRBV25-1 and TRBJ2-1; 9 positions match TRBD2. The V and J ends lost 8 bases and 8 bases, in that order; junction bases with no gene match: 10. Germline V lookup: CDR1 MGHDK, CDR2 SYGVNS. This CDR3 region has 14 residues.

The chain employs TRBV10-1 and TRBJ2-2, with D tentatively TRBD1 (5 bases). The CDR3 length is 14 residues. The germline V and J ends were trimmed by 7 bases and 1 base, with 10 bases remaining between them. Germline V gene lookup returns CDR1 WNHNN and CDR2 SYGVQD (reference sequence). CDR3 nucleotide sequence: TGCGCCAGCACCGGACACCTGAACACCGGGGAGCTGTTTTTT. Amino acid sequence: CASTGHLNTGELFF.

The genes are TRBV29-1 and TRBJ2-3; 8 bases match TRBD2. V was pared by 3 bases and J by 3 bases, with 8 bases of the junction left unmatched. The CDR3 length is 15 residues. The V gene's germline CDR1 is SQVTM and CDR2 ANQGSEA. CDR3 coding DNA: TGCAGCGTTGATGATAAGGGACTAGTTACAGATACGCAGTATTTT. This sequence encodes CSVDDKGLVTDTQYF.

The rearrangement uses TRBV29-1 and TRBJ2-1; 10 nucleotides align to TRBD2. The germline CDR1 and CDR2 sequences are SQVTM and ANQGSEA. J was trimmed by 9 bases and V by 0 bases; bases with no gene match: 5. The CDR3 is 14 amino acids. CDR3 nucleotide sequence: TGCAGCGTTGAAGATCTACTAGCGGGGAGTGAGCAGTTCTTC. As protein: CSVEDLLAGSEQFF.

This rearrangement joins TRBV12-2 to TRBJ2-5; TRBD2 was called by the table and not checked on the DNA. TRBV12-2 is a pseudogene segment. The CDR3 spans 17 residues. CDR3 region: CASRLGPGGGFTRTQYF. The CDR3 DNA follows: TGTGCAAGTCGCTTAGGTCCAGGCGGGGGCTTCACACGGACCCAGTACTTC.

This chain uses TRBV19 with TRBJ1-1; 8 positions match TRBD1. Germline lookup yields CDR1 LNHDA and CDR2 SQIVND (reference sequence). The CDR3 covers 17 residues. The V segment lost 4 bases and the J segment 1 base; nucleotides outside the gene matches: 11. CDR3 DNA: TGTGCCAGTAGTACCGGACAGGGCCGCACCCCGAACACTGAAGCTTTCTTT. Its translation is CASSTGQGRTPNTEAFF.